The T cell receptor (beta chain) described here comes from a study of blood T cells in healthy people across ages. Study findings and constraints: Donor CMV status, an unknown factor, possibly confounded changes in expanded clonotypes.

Each sample yielded at least 6 million isolated PBMCs. With 6 bases removed from V and 4 bases from J, the gap between germline ends came to 19 bases. The V gene's germline CDR1 is SNHLY and CDR2 FYNNEI. This CDR3 contains 15 residues. PCR was performed a second time for roughly 7 to 12 cycles using a sample-barcoded 5' primer and a J-beta primer mix. MiXCR was run by TCRdb on the 5' RACE reads, yielding one entry per CDR3 protein. The table lists about 800,000 distinct CDR3 sequences, about 42% of them singletons. As for this clonotype: Its antigen is still unknown.

The chain links TRBV2 to TRBJ2-7; D possibly corresponds to TRBD2 (6 bases). This TCR was recovered from a man aged 80 or over in good health. What was sequenced was blood. The CDR3 DNA reads TGTGCCAGCAGCGAAAAACCGGGACTTTTATACGAGCAGTACTTC. It specifies CASSEKPGLLYEQYF. The variable domain in full, with the rest retrieved from reference TRBV2 and TRBJ2-7, is EPEVTQTPSHQVTQMGQEVILRCVPISNHLYFYWYRQILGQKVEFLVSFYNNEISEKSEIFDDQFSVERPDGSNFTLKIRSTKLEDSAMYFCASSEKPGLLYEQYFGPGTRLTVT.